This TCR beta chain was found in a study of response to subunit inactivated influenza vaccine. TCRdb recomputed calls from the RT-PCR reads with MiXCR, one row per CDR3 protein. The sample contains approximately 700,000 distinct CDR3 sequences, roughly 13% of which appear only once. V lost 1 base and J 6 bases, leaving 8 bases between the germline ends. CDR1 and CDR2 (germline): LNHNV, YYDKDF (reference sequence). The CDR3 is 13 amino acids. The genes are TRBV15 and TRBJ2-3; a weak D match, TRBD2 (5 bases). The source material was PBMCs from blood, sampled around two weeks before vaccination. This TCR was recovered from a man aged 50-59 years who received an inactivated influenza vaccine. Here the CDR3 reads CATSRGSGDTQYF. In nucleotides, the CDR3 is TGTGCCACCAGCAGAGGTTCGGGGGATACGCAGTATTTT.